This T cell receptor (beta chain) was captured in a study of cytomegalovirus exposure and HLA in healthy donors. A note on this clone: The antigen remains undetermined.

Use of 60 Vbeta and 13 Jbeta primers characterized the PCR. Original data processing: As a later analysis found, there were approximately 80 million unique TCR beta chains, of which roughly 11 million were shared. The assay was immunoSEQ multiplex PCR, and TCRdb's table has in-frame clones only and misses some. The D gene and trimming were derived from the DNA, and the V and J assignments and clone size from that table. In the table there are about 140,000 clones, 75% to 90% of which are singletons. The CDR3 length is 13 residues. The germline gives CDR1 KGHSY, CDR2 FQNENV. The V gene lost 4 bases and the J gene lost 6 bases, with 11 bases spanning the gap. Regarding the study as a whole: In an earlier analysis, in fewer than 700 donors, most V segments appeared productive either ~87% or ~30% of the time. The sole available immune exposure information was CMV serostatus. Across donors, sequencing depth was assumed by presence/absence analyses to be roughly uniform.

The sample was PBMCs. This chain connects TRBV16 to TRBJ2-3; tentatively, D is TRBD1 (6 bases). This clonotype originated in a female donor in good health and CMV-seronegative. The CDR3 DNA is TGTGCCAGCAGCCCTGGGGGCCCCGATACGCAGTATTTT. Translating it yields CASSPGGPDTQYF.